This passage covers 16 T cell receptor beta chains from one sample sequenced in a study of blood T cell repertoires in COVID-19. The data were produced by immunoSEQ multiplex PCR, yet TCRdb's version contains in-frame clones alone and is incomplete. The sample has approximately 180,000 clones, over 80% seen once. Sequencing was done on a sample of peripheral blood. The receptors shown here come from a woman in her seventies with acute or convalescent COVID-19.

This chain connects TRBV30 to TRBJ2-3, with a possible D match to TRBD2 (5 bases). V was trimmed by 4 bases and J by 1 base, leaving 9 bases between them. In germline, CDR1 is GTSNPN, CDR2 SVGIG (reference sequence). CDR3 length: 13 amino acids. The DNA of the CDR3 is TGTGCCTGGATTCGGCGGGGCACAGATACGCAGTATTTT. It encodes CAWIRRGTDTQYF.

This chain links TRBV30 with TRBJ1-4; 8 nucleotides line up with TRBD1. Germline CDR1 and CDR2: GTSNPN and SVGIG (reference sequence). V shed 2 bases and J 7 bases; nucleotides not matched to a gene: 9. The CDR3 is 15 residues long. CDR3: CAWSWQGAKGEKLFF. The CDR3 DNA sequence: TGTGCCTGGAGTTGGCAGGGGGCAAAAGGTGAAAAACTGTTTTTT.

The chain recombines TRBV7-9 with TRBJ1-2, with no clear D. From germline, CDR1 is SEHNR and CDR2 FQNEAQ (reference sequence). Trimming pared 3 bases from V and 5 bases from J, leaving 13 bases between. The CDR3 extends over 14 amino acids. CDR3 nucleotide sequence: TGTGCCAGCAGCTTTGGCGGGCTTTCATATGGCTACACCTTC. Translating gives CASSFGGLSYGYTF.

This clone has only one observation. CDR3 in DNA: TGTGCCAGCAGCTCAAGGACTAGCGGGGATAGCTCCTACAATGAGCAGTTCTTC. This gives the protein CASSSRTSGDSSYNEQFF. The chain joins TRBV11-3 to TRBJ2-1; 12 bases line up with TRBD2. The ends lost 4 bases at V and 0 bases at J; junction bases unmatched: 7. The germline V gene has CDR1 SGHNT and CDR2 YENEEA. The CDR3 totals 18 residues.

The V call is TRBV4-3, the J call TRBJ2-1; D is perhaps TRBD1 (5 bases). The CDR3 loop spans 14 amino acids. V lost 3 bases, J lost 4 bases, and 10 bases lay in between. Germline V CDR1 and CDR2: LGHNA, YSLEER. The CDR3 DNA reads TGCGCCAGCAGCCAGGGGCCACCGTACAATGAGCAGTTCTTC. Translation gives CASSQGPPYNEQFF.

This clone turned up a few times. The V call is TRBV18, the J call TRBJ1-5; no definite D call. Germline V gene data show CDR1 as KGHSH and CDR2 as LQKENI. The V end was cut by 3 bases, the J end by 6 bases, with 9 bases between. The CDR3 is made up of 13 amino acids. The chain's CDR3 is CASSPPGVQPQHF. The CDR3 coding sequence is TGTGCCAGCTCACCTCCGGGAGTTCAGCCCCAGCATTTT.

This rearrangement joins TRBV21-1 to TRBJ1-2. TRBV21-1 is a listed pseudogene. The CDR3 has 13 amino acids. CDR3 nucleotide sequence: TGTGCCAGCAGCAAAGGTGTCGGGAATGGCTACACCTTC. Protein: CASSKGVGNGYTF.

This CDR3 reads CASSPDRTSSYNEQFF. The CDR3 nucleotides are TGTGCCAGCTCACCAGACAGGACCAGCTCCTACAATGAGCAGTTCTTC. The genes are TRBV18 and TRBJ2-1, with D possibly being TRBD1 (6 bases). Germline CDR1 is KGHSH and CDR2 is LQKENI. Trimming pared 2 bases from V and 0 bases from J, leaving 11 bases between. This CDR3 contains 16 residues.

The chain links TRBV19 to TRBJ2-3; D perhaps matches TRBD2 (6 bases). CDR3 size: 15 residues. The V end lost 1 base, the J end lost 0 bases, and 8 bases lay between the germline ends. Germline CDR1 and CDR2: LNHDA and SQIVND (reference sequence). The CDR3 nucleotides read TGTGCCAGTAGTATAGCACGGGGGAGCACAGATACGCAGTATTTT. It translates to CASSIARGSTDTQYF.

The chain joins TRBV5-1 to TRBJ2-3; weak D call: TRBD1 (6 bases). Trimming left V 1 base short and J 2 bases short, with 11 bases between. The CDR3 sequence is 15 residues long. Germline assignment: CDR1 SGHRS and CDR2 YFSETQ. The DNA of the CDR3 is TGCGCCAGCAGCTTGCTGGACAGCCTCACAGATACGCAGTATTTT. It translates to CASSLLDSLTDTQYF.

The chain recombines TRBV20-1 with TRBJ2-5; no clear D. The germline gives CDR1 DFQATT, CDR2 SNEGSKA (reference sequence). V lost 6 bases to trimming and J lost 4 bases, with 6 bases between them. This CDR3 is 10 amino acids long. In DNA, the CDR3 is TGCAGTGCCGAGCGAGAGACCCAGTACTTC. Translated, it gives CSAERETQYF.

Only one count was recorded for this clone. This rearrangement joins TRBV18 to TRBJ1-6, with 8 bases matching TRBD1. CDR1 is KGHSH and CDR2 is LQKENI in the germline V gene. Losses at the gene ends were 3 bases for V and 10 bases for J; bases not matched to a gene: 2. The CDR3 is made up of 13 amino acids. The CDR3 loop is CASSPGTGSPLHF. The CDR3 coding sequence is TGTGCCAGCTCACCCGGGACAGGATCACCCCTCCACTTT.

The chain has TRBV27 and TRBJ1-2; D might be TRBD1 (5 bases). V lost 0 bases and J lost 5, with 10 bases in between. Germline CDR1 MNHEY, CDR2 SMNVEV (reference sequence). The CDR3 has 14 amino acids. The CDR3 nucleotides are TGTGCCAGCAGTTTATCGGGCAGGGTGTATGGCTACACCTTC. Translation gives CASSLSGRVYGYTF.

This clone has more than one count but fewer than ten. The rearrangement links TRBV7-9 to TRBJ1-2; D is perhaps TRBD1 (6 bases). Germline CDR1 and CDR2: SEHNR and FQNEAQ (reference sequence). The V end lost 1 base, the J end lost 10 bases, and 19 bases lay between the germline ends. The CDR3 covers 15 residues. The CDR3 here is CASSLDPGQSASYTF. The CDR3 bases are TGTGCCAGCAGCTTAGATCCTGGACAGTCGGCATCCTACACCTTC.

The V and J genes are TRBV6-2 or TRBV6-3 and TRBJ2-1; the match to TRBD2 covers 9 bases. CDR1 and CDR2 from the germline V gene are MNHEY and SVGEGT. J lost 5 bases, V lost 0 bases, and 8 bases had no gene match. The CDR3 sequence is 17 residues long. The CDR3 reads CASSYSLAGAFNNEQFF. DNA for the CDR3: TGTGCCAGCAGTTACTCTTTAGCGGGGGCCTTTAACAATGAGCAGTTCTTC.

V gene TRBV9 combines with J gene TRBJ1-1; tentatively, D is TRBD1 (6 bases). The CDR3 is 17 amino acids. Germline loops: CDR1 SGDLS, CDR2 YYNGEE. V was trimmed by 4 bases and J by 6 bases, leaving 25 bases between them. CDR3 sequence (DNA): TGTGCCAGCAGCCCGACCCTAATGGGGGCGCAGTCATCTGAAGCTTTCTTT. The encoded protein is CASSPTLMGAQSSEAFF.